A single sample gave rise to the 18 T cell receptor beta chains below, sequenced in a study of CD8 T cells in ankylosing spondylitis. Study results and limitations: About 8 highly homologous variants made up a TCR beta motif that seemed to typify ankylosing spondylitis blood.

These receptors' antigens are unknown. Each CDR3 protein is one row after TCRdb ran MiXCR on the 5' RACE reads. Of about 460,000 distinct CDR3 sequences listed, approximately 5% were seen once; the top ten hold under 4.5%. The sample was blood, either unsorted or a sorted T cell fraction (not recorded which). The receptors derive from a male donor with ankylosing spondylitis.

This clonotype was picked up many times. J is TRBJ1-1 and V is TRBV5-1; no reliable D call. The CDR3 consists of 12 residues. Looked up from germline, CDR1 is SGHRS and CDR2 is YFSETQ. The germline V and J ends were trimmed by 6 bases and 0 bases, with 6 bases remaining between them. CDR3 in amino acids: CASIGVNTEAFF. In nucleotides, the CDR3 is TGCGCCAGCATAGGTGTGAACACTGAAGCTTTCTTT.

This clonotype was recorded at least ten times. The V call is TRBV6-1, the J call TRBJ2-7, with D possibly being TRBD2 (6 bases). V was pared by 5 bases and J by 2 bases, with 13 bases between. Germline V gene sequence: CDR1 MNHNS, CDR2 SASEGT. The length of the CDR3 is 14 residues. CDR3 DNA sequence: TGTGCCAGCAGTACACTAAGCGGGCCCTACGAGCAGTACTTC. Protein: CASSTLSGPYEQYF.

The table lists this clonotype with many counts. This sequence joins TRBV27 and TRBJ2-1; 9 bases are shared with TRBD2. The CDR3 loop spans 17 amino acids. The trim removed 6 bases at V and 7 bases at J, leaving 16 bases unmatched. Germline loops: CDR1 MNHEY, CDR2 SMNVEV (reference sequence). The CDR3 spells CASSLQLTSGFTNEQFF. In nucleotides, the CDR3 is TGTGCCAGCAGCCTTCAACTTACTAGCGGGTTTACTAATGAGCAGTTCTTC.

This clonotype was counted at least ten times. The chain links TRBV7-9 to TRBJ2-3, with a tentative D call TRBD1 (6 bases). The germline gives CDR1 SEHNR, CDR2 FQNEAQ (reference sequence). V lost 5 bases and J lost 4, with 13 bases in between. The CDR3 spans 14 residues. The CDR3: CASSPETGADTQYF. The CDR3 DNA follows: TGTGCCAGCAGCCCAGAGACAGGCGCAGATACGCAGTATTTT.

The chain joins TRBV27 to TRBJ2-7; TRBD2 matches at 13 bases. The junction had 6 bases not matched to a gene; V was cut back by 10 bases and J by 3 bases. Germline V lookup: CDR1 MNHEY, CDR2 SMNVEV (reference sequence). This CDR3 has 14 amino acids. CDR3 residues: CATTTSGRLYEQYF. The DNA of the CDR3 is TGTGCCACCACGACTAGCGGGAGGCTCTACGAGCAGTACTTC.

This clonotype was observed at least ten times. The gene calls are TRBV29-1 and TRBJ1-2; D not resolved. The CDR3 runs 10 residues. V dropped 3 bases and J dropped 6 bases, with 5 bases sitting between them. Germline-derived CDR1 and CDR2 are SQVTM and ANQGSEA. The CDR3 region has the DNA TGCAGCGTTGATAAGGATGGCTACACCTTC. Amino acid sequence: CSVDKDGYTF.

There are a few counts of this clonotype. The chain has TRBV12-3 or TRBV12-4 and TRBJ2-7; no clear D gene. The CDR3 is made up of 13 amino acids. With 2 bases removed from V and 0 bases from J, the gap between germline ends came to 5 bases. The CDR3 coding sequence is TGTGCCAGCAGTTTATTCCCCTCCTACGAGCAGTACTTC. It specifies CASSLFPSYEQYF.

J is TRBJ2-4 and V is TRBV27, with D perhaps matching TRBD2 (5 bases). CDR3 size: 14 residues. CDR1 is MNHEY, CDR2 SMNVEV, per germline (reference sequence). V was pared by 3 bases and J by 7 bases, with 13 bases between. CDR3 amino acids: CASSFRGSRNIQYF. Written as DNA, the CDR3 is TGTGCCAGCAGTTTCCGGGGTTCGAGGAACATTCAGTACTTC.

This clonotype was detected only a few times. The chain has TRBV10-3 and TRBJ1-5; no definite D call. The CDR3 extends over 15 amino acids. Trimming removed 0 bases at V and 6 bases at J, with 12 bases between. The germline CDR1 and CDR2 sequences are ENHRY and SYGVKD. CDR3 sequence reads: CAISESTGMGQPQHF. For the CDR3, the DNA is TGTGCCATCAGTGAGTCGACTGGAATGGGTCAGCCCCAGCATTTT.

This chain connects TRBV6-2 or TRBV6-3 to TRBJ2-7; 7 bases are shared with TRBD1. From germline, CDR1 is MNHEY and CDR2 SVGEGT. The CDR3 is 13 amino acids. Trimming cost V 4 bases and J 5 bases; bases outside gene matches: 5. DNA of the CDR3: TGTGCCAGCAGTTCCACAGGGGTCGACGAGCAGTACTTC. Amino acid sequence: CASSSTGVDEQYF.

This clonotype was counted at least ten times. The junction does not match germline at one end; this may be a read error. The V gene is TRBV20-1, the J gene TRBJ2-1; the D is unclear. The CDR3 totals 13 residues. CDR1 is DFQATT, CDR2 SNEGSKA, per germline (reference sequence). In nucleotides, the CDR3 is TGCAGTGCTGGAGACACCCTAAGCAATGAGCAGTTCTTC. It encodes CSAGDTLSNEQFF.

This clonotype was counted many times. The rearrangement links TRBV27 to TRBJ2-3; 8 bases are shared with TRBD1. This CDR3 is 13 amino acids long. Losses at the gene ends were 6 bases for V and 5 bases for J; bases not matched to a gene: 4. Per germline, CDR1 MNHEY and CDR2 SMNVEV (reference sequence). Written as DNA, the CDR3 is TGTGCCAGCAGGGACAGGGTTGGAGATACGCAGTATTTT. This gives the protein CASRDRVGDTQYF.

In its sample, this clonotype was seen a few times. The chain joins TRBV7-3 to TRBJ2-7, with TRBD1 matching 7 bases. Germline V gives CDR1 SGHTA, CDR2 FQGTGA. This CDR3 is built from 13 residues. With V trimmed by 3 bases and J by 7 bases, 6 bases remained unmatched. The CDR3 loop reads CASSFGQAQEQYF. CDR3 DNA sequence: TGTGCCAGCAGCTTCGGACAGGCTCAAGAGCAGTACTTC.

In its sample, this clonotype was seen many times. This chain connects TRBV28 to TRBJ2-7; D gene unclear. There are 12 residues in the CDR3. The germline gives CDR1 MDHEN, CDR2 SYDVKM. V dropped 7 bases and J dropped 6 bases, with 13 bases sitting between them. CDR3 in amino acids: CASNHRWVEQYF. The CDR3 region has the DNA TGTGCCAGCAATCATCGATGGGTCGAGCAGTACTTC.

This clonotype was counted ten times or more. The chain couples TRBV29-1 to TRBJ2-7; 9 bases line up with TRBD2. CDR3 length: 14 amino acids. V dropped 6 bases and J dropped 4; count of bases not matched to a gene: 10. CDR1 and CDR2 (germline): SQVTM, ANQGSEA. In DNA form, the CDR3 reads TGCAGCGTATCGATAGCGGGAGATCTGTACGAGCAGTACTTC. It translates to CSVSIAGDLYEQYF.

There are many counts of this clonotype. The chain carries TRBV20-1 and TRBJ2-5; D might be TRBD1 or TRBD2, each matching 5 bases. Between the trimmed V and J ends, which lost 6 bases and 5 bases, there was a span of 16 bases. The CDR3 has 13 amino acids. Germline CDR1 reads DFQATT; CDR2 reads SNEGSKA (reference sequence). This CDR3 reads CSAQSRGRETQYF. CDR3 DNA: TGCAGTGCCCAGTCACGGGGCCGGGAGACCCAGTACTTC.

This clonotype came up a few times. The rearrangement uses TRBV7-2 and TRBJ1-6; no clear D gene. In germline, CDR1 is SGHTA, CDR2 FQGNSA. The CDR3 length is 13 residues. Trimming took off 2 bases at V and 10 bases at J, with 9 bases between the two ends. The CDR3 nucleotides read TGTGCCAGCAGCTTATTCACGGAATCACCCCTCCACTTT. It yields the protein CASSLFTESPLHF.

At least ten counts were recorded for this clonotype. The chain carries TRBV25-1 and TRBJ2-7; tentative D call: TRBD2 (7 bases). Deletions cut 4 bases from V and 1 base from J, with 20 bases between. Germline loops: CDR1 MGHDK, CDR2 SYGVNS. CDR3 length: 17 amino acids. Here the CDR3 reads CASSVGGGAKKSYEQYF. The CDR3 region has the DNA TGTGCCAGCAGTGTGGGAGGGGGGGCCAAGAAATCCTACGAGCAGTACTTC.